This entry lists 11 T cell receptor beta chains sequenced from one sample in a study of Ad26.COV2.S vaccination and SARS-CoV-2 variants (dated by TCRdb to the early 2020s). Library construction relied on the immunoSEQ multiplex PCR assay. Drawn from immuneACCESS, this table holds only the in-frame rearrangements with V and J called that TCRdb kept. Clones are partly lost; checked studies trace under half to an unresolved V gene and leave the rest unexplained. Present in this sample are approximately 450,000 clones, 90% of which were seen just once. Together, the top ten hold 10% to 15% of the sample. The treatment or condition label for this specimen denotes: 15 to 20 received Ad26.COV2.S at low or high dose, single or two shots; 5 received placebo; per-sample allocation not given. For vaccine and placebo recipients, the sequenced repertoires came from samples collected on day 63 after the first injection.

The sample was peripheral blood, taken in a trial of Ad26.COV2.S vaccine versus placebo. Every receptor here comes from a person between 18 and 65 years old who received the Ad26.COV2.S COVID-19 vaccine or a placebo.

The J gene is TRBJ1-1, the V gene TRBV9; D ambiguous. Germline V CDR1 and CDR2: SGDLS, YYNGEE. The CDR3 has 13 residues. With 0 bases removed from V and 3 bases from J, the gap between germline ends came to 6 bases. The CDR3 is CASSVDGYTEAFF. CDR3 coding DNA: TGTGCCAGCAGCGTAGATGGGTACACTGAAGCTTTCTTT. Looking up the rest from reference TRBV9 and TRBJ1-1 gives the full variable domain: DSGVTQTPKHLITATGQRVTLRCSPRSGDLSVYWYQQSLDQGLQFLIQYYNGEERAKGNILERFSAQQFPDLHSELNLSSLELGDSALYFCASSVDGYTEAFFGQGTRLTVV.

This chain uses TRBV6-6 with TRBJ2-2, with D possibly TRBD1 on 6 matching bases. Trimming took off 5 bases at V and 5 bases at J, with 9 bases between the two ends. CDR3 length: 13 amino acids. CDR1 is MNHNY, CDR2 SVGAGI, per germline (reference sequence). Here the CDR3 DNA reads TGTGCCAGCAGTCACAGGGAAACCGGGGAGCTGTTTTTT. This sequence encodes CASSHRETGELFF.

The chain recombines TRBV6-2 or TRBV6-3 with TRBJ2-7, with TRBD2 identical over 7 bases. V was clipped by 6 bases and J by 6 bases; unmatched bases: 8. Germline V CDR1 and CDR2: MNHEY, SVGEGT. CDR3 length: 13 residues. The DNA for the CDR3 is TGTGCCAGCAGCCAACTTGGGGGGGGCGAGCAGTACTTC. The encoded protein is CASSQLGGGEQYF.

This rearrangement joins TRBV5-4 to TRBJ1-5; no firm D call. With 4 bases removed from V and 0 bases from J, the gap between germline ends came to 11 bases. This CDR3 region has 15 residues. Germline V gene sequence: CDR1 SGHNT, CDR2 YYREEE (reference sequence). CDR3 amino acids: CASSIDGNSNQPQHF. The CDR3 bases are TGTGCCAGCAGCATTGACGGAAATAGCAATCAGCCCCAGCATTTT.

V is TRBV6-5 and J is TRBJ1-2; D gene ambiguous. Looked up from germline, CDR1 is MNHEY and CDR2 is SVGAGI. CDR3 size: 13 residues. Between the trimmed V and J ends, which lost 5 bases and 4 bases, there was a span of 11 bases. CDR3 sequence reads: CASSSEGSYGYTF. The CDR3 region has the DNA TGTGCCAGCAGTAGTGAGGGAAGCTATGGCTACACCTTC.

The chain carries TRBV5-1 and TRBJ2-7, with D unresolved. Germline V gene data show CDR1 as SGHRS and CDR2 as YFSETQ. The CDR3 sequence is 14 residues long. The V end lost 2 bases, the J end lost 5 bases, and 14 bases lay between the germline ends. The CDR3 is CASSLSLGGDEQYF. The CDR3 nucleotides read TGCGCCAGCAGCTTATCTCTAGGTGGGGACGAGCAGTACTTC.

The V gene is TRBV11-2, the J gene TRBJ2-7; D may match TRBD1 or TRBD2 (5 bases each). Germline V gene data show CDR1 as SGHAT and CDR2 as FQNNGV. The CDR3 spans 15 residues. V lost 4 bases to trimming and J lost 1 base, with 14 bases between them. In nucleotides, the CDR3 is TGTGCCAGCAGCTACTCCCATGGGGGATCCTACGAGCAGTACTTC. The encoded protein is CASSYSHGGSYEQYF.

The chain uses TRBV21-1 and TRBJ1-1; the DNA was not compared with TRBD1, the D call given in the table. TRBV21-1 represents a pseudogene. The CDR3 extends over 15 amino acids. The CDR3 region is CASSKGQGKDTEAFF. The CDR3 DNA reads TGTGCCAGCAGCAAAGGACAGGGCAAGGACACTGAAGCTTTCTTT.

The chain combines TRBV2 with TRBJ2-5, with D unclear. V shed 4 bases and J shed 4 bases, with 10 bases lying between them. In germline, CDR1 is SNHLY, CDR2 FYNNEI. This CDR3 is 13 amino acids long. The CDR3 DNA sequence: TGTGCCAGCAGTGTAACCGGGCGAGAGACCCAGTACTTC. Translation gives CASSVTGRETQYF.

This clone was recorded only once. This rearrangement joins TRBV27 to TRBJ1-1, with D possibly matching TRBD1 (5 bases). The V gene lost 5 bases and the J gene lost 7 bases, with 17 bases spanning the gap. This CDR3 has 14 residues. Germline values: CDR1 MNHEY, CDR2 SMNVEV (reference sequence). The CDR3 reads CASSPTTGRNEAFF. CDR3 DNA: TGTGCCAGCAGTCCGACGACGGGACGGAATGAAGCTTTCTTT.

The chain carries TRBV19 and TRBJ1-1; D unclear. Deletions cut 0 bases from V and 0 bases from J, with 14 bases between. The CDR3 contains 17 residues. Germline V gene sequence: CDR1 LNHDA, CDR2 SQIVND (reference sequence). CDR3 in DNA: TGTGCCAGTAGTATAGACCGGACGGACTCTATGAACACTGAAGCTTTCTTT. Protein sequence: CASSIDRTDSMNTEAFF. Looking up the rest from reference TRBV19 and TRBJ1-1 gives the full variable domain: DGGITQSPKYLFRKEGQNVTLSCEQNLNHDAMYWYRQDPGQGLRLIYYSQIVNDFQKGDIAEGYSVSREKKESFPLTVTSAQKNPTAFYLCASSIDRTDSMNTEAFFGQGTRLTVV.